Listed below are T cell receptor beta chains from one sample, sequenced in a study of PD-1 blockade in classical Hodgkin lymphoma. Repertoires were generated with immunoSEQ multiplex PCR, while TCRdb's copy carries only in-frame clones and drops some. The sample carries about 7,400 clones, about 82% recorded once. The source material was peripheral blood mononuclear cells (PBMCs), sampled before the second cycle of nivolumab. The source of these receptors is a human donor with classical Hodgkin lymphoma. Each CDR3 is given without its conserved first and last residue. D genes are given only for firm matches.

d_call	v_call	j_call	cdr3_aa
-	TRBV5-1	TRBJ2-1	ASSLIPGGGLSYNEQF
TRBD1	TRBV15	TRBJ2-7	ATSRGGQLSYEQY
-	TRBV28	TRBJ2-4	ASSSSAGQQNIQY
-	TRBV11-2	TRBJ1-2	ASSGGRGPGYGYT
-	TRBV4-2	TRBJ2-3	ASSQEGWGLGNTQY
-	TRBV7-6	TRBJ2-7	ASSLTLDQFAEQY
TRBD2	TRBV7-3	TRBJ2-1	ASSLTLAGYNEQF
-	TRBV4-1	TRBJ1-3	ASSPRGGINSGNTIY
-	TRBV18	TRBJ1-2	ASSPRDTLYGYT
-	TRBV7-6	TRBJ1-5	ASSLVGGSNQPQH
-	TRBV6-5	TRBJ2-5	ASSLGAGHPRTQY
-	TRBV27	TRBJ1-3	ASSSGRGLDTIY
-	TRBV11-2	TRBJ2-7	ASSLGPDLAYEQY
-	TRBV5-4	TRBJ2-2	ASSLVATNTGELF
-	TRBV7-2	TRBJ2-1	ASLRSSYNEQF
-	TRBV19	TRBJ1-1	ATHGAAAGHGAF